The rows below give T cell receptor beta chains drawn from one sample of a study of blood T cell repertoires in COVID-19. Here immunoSEQ multiplex PCR was the method, and the copy in TCRdb shows in-frame clones only, minus some. The sample records around 69,000 clones, roughly 87% being singletons. The sample was peripheral blood. These receptors were obtained from a woman in her forties or fifties with active COVID-19. CDR3s include the opening cysteine and the closing phenylalanine or tryptophan. A D gene is named only where the DNA matches it firmly. Clone size, where shown, is once, few, many, or a class for clones that have expanded.

clone size	V gene	CDR3 length	D gene	J gene	CDR3 protein	CDR3 DNA
-	TRBV28	15	-	TRBJ1-2	CASSGREAGYYGYTF	TGTGCCAGCAGTGGCCGGGAGGCTGGCTACTATGGCTACACCTTC
-	TRBV29-1	14	TRBD1	TRBJ2-7	CSVRGQGNSYEQYF	TGCAGCGTCCGGGGACAGGGGAACAGTTACGAGCAGTACTTC
-	TRBV29-1	13	TRBD1	TRBJ2-7	CSVRTGATAEQYF	TGCAGCGTACGGACAGGGGCGACGGCCGAGCAGTACTTC
-	TRBV19	17	TRBD2	TRBJ2-7	CASSPRQGRGRAYEQYF	TGTGCCAGTAGTCCCCGGCAGGGCCGGGGGAGGGCCTACGAGCAGTACTTC
-	TRBV5-5	15	TRBD1	TRBJ1-2	CASSTRQGAGYGYTF	TGTGCCAGCAGCACCCGCCAGGGGGCCGGGTATGGCTACACCTTC
-	TRBV7-6	17	-	TRBJ2-7	CASSLLGGDNYHAEQYF	TGTGCCAGCAGCTTATTAGGTGGGGACAACTACCACGCAGAGCAGTACTTC
-	TRBV7-3	13	TRBD2	TRBJ2-7	CASSWTSNYEQYF	TGTGCCAGCAGCTGGACTAGTAACTACGAGCAGTACTTC
-	TRBV10-2	13	-	TRBJ2-7	CASMEQGDYEQYF	TGCGCCAGCATGGAGCAAGGTGACTACGAGCAGTACTTC
-	TRBV18	14	-	TRBJ1-1	CASSLGRGGTEAFF	TGTGCCAGCTCGCTGGGCAGGGGCGGCACTGAAGCTTTCTTT
-	TRBV7-9	13	-	TRBJ1-1	CASSSDSNFGTFF	TGTGCCAGCAGCTCCGACAGTAATTTCGGAACTTTCTTT
-	TRBV4-2	16	-	TRBJ2-1	CASSPNPRDTYNEQFF	TGTGCCAGCAGCCCAAACCCCCGGGACACCTACAATGAGCAGTTCTTC
-	TRBV28	15	-	TRBJ1-1	CASSLPTGLNTEAFF	TGTGCCAGCAGTTTACCTACAGGATTGAACACTGAAGCTTTCTTT
-	TRBV12-3/TRBV12-4	12	-	TRBJ1-2	CASSRYRDGYTF	TGTGCCAGCAGTCGATACAGGGATGGCTACACCTTC
-	TRBV11-3	18	TRBD2	TRBJ2-1	CASSYGAGAPFSYNEQFF	TGTGCCAGCAGCTACGGGGCGGGAGCACCGTTTTCCTACAATGAGCAGTTCTTC
-	TRBV6-6	14	TRBD1	TRBJ1-1	CASSYGTGGTEAFF	TGTGCCAGCAGTTATGGGACAGGGGGCACTGAAGCTTTCTTT
once	TRBV27	17	-	TRBJ1-4	CASSLAQNPAVREKLFF	TGTGCCAGCAGTTTAGCTCAAAACCCCGCCGTCCGGGAAAAACTGTTTTTT
-	TRBV7-7	16	TRBD2	TRBJ2-2	CASSERLAGGTGELFF	TGTGCCAGCAGCGAACGACTAGCGGGGGGCACCGGGGAGCTGTTTTTT
-	TRBV18	15	-	TRBJ2-1	CASSPPNRGGNEQFF	TGTGCCAGCTCACCCCCAAACAGGGGAGGCAATGAGCAGTTCTTC
few	TRBV28	12	TRBD1	TRBJ1-4	CASSLFGQVVFF	TGTGCCAGCAGTTTATTTGGACAGGTCGTGTTTTTT
once	TRBV19	12	-	TRBJ1-6	CASSISYSPLHF	TGTGCCAGTAGTATCTCCTATTCACCCCTCCACTTT